This TCR beta chain originates from a study of cytomegalovirus exposure and HLA in healthy donors. Study-wide findings and caveats: Confirmation was obtained in vitro that three CMV-associated chains are specific for CMV antigens. The dataset shows that most TCR sequences were rare, while some public TCRs occurred in many donors.

The donors were part of the validation cohort of 120 subjects. That cohort was separate from the first cohort, which comprised 500 to 700 subjects. CDR1 and CDR2 from the germline V gene are LNHDA and SQIVND (reference sequence). The length of the CDR3 is 17 residues. The V gene end was trimmed by 6 bases and the J gene end by 4 bases; junction bases not matched to a gene: 16. Here immunoSEQ multiplex PCR was the method, and the copy in TCRdb shows in-frame clones only, minus some. The sample comprises roughly 120,000 clones, more than 70% of which are singletons, and roughly 5% rests with the top ten. To note about this clone: What it binds is not known.

The specimen sequenced was PBMCs. The genes are TRBV19 and TRBJ2-7; 9 bases agree with TRBD2. The source is a man aged 18 to 35 in good health and CMV-seronegative. The CDR3 nucleotides are TGTGCCAGTAGCTCCCGCCGACTAGCGGAAACTACTTACGAGCAGTACTTC. As protein: CASSSRRLAETTYEQYF.